These T cell receptor beta chains were read from a single sample in a study of cytomegalovirus exposure and HLA in healthy donors. Sequencing used immunoSEQ multiplex PCR; TCRdb keeps in-frame clones, though not all of them. The sample carries about 190,000 clones, around 82% recorded once. Source material: PBMCs. These receptors all stem from a middle-aged man in good health and CMV-seropositive. CDR3s leave out the opening cysteine and the closing phenylalanine or tryptophan. A row's size may be missing; if present it is once, few, many or a size class.

V | size | CDR3
TRBV5-1 | NA | ASSLALENTEAF
TRBV13 | NA | ASSGGKSSYNEQF
TRBV19 | NA | ASSIGAGGNQPQH
TRBV4-2 | few | ASSQDPREATDTQY
TRBV9 | NA | ASSPTGGNSYEQY
TRBV7-9 | NA | ASSFGTGNVNTEAF
TRBV29-1 | NA | SVEEGQGKNNEQF
TRBV2 | NA | ASMAGETDTQY
TRBV5-4 | few | ASSLDAGLNEKLF
TRBV25-1 | NA | ASSYQTGYNEQF
TRBV9 | NA | ASSVAGLFNQPQH
TRBV18 | NA | ASSHGLAAAYEQY
TRBV7-3 | NA | ASSLRSRLEGEDYGYT
TRBV5-6 | NA | ASSYYSRIGNTIY
TRBV6-1 | NA | ASNHGRTYEQY
TRBV5-4 | NA | ASSLGTSGSTETQY
TRBV5-1 | NA | ASSLEGDPSGNTIY
TRBV7-3 | once | ASSPGLAGGGTDTQY
TRBV15 | NA | ATSNVPTGAIYGYT
TRBV7-2 | NA | ASTLHRGGEQF
TRBV7-2 | few | ASSPIGGPAYSTDTQY
TRBV2 | NA | ASSEYRGADEKLF
TRBV20-1 | NA | SASGYEKLF
TRBV7-9 | NA | ASSLGQELSF
TRBV11-2 | NA | ASSPDRGSYGYT
TRBV7-2 | NA | ASSLGDRHEQY
TRBV30 | NA | AWSKGARPQH
TRBV7-3 | few | ASSLQGAGANVLT
TRBV15 | NA | ATSLGSVTYNEQF
TRBV10-3 | NA | AISDPQGNNQPQH
TRBV4-3 | NA | ASSQETGTGTSGSIYTQY
TRBV5-1 | NA | ASSTTGDHEQY
TRBV9 | NA | ASSPRTSAETQY
TRBV14 | NA | ASSQLGLAGETQY
TRBV5-1 | once | ASSRTDSRRYEQY
TRBV6-5 | NA | ASSYSSGQNTEAF
TRBV28 | NA | ASSSSSAGNDEQY
TRBV7-9 | NA | ASSGRDTGYEAF
TRBV5-6 | few | ASSLDVSNTEAF
TRBV7-9 | few | ASSLRGTGNTEAF